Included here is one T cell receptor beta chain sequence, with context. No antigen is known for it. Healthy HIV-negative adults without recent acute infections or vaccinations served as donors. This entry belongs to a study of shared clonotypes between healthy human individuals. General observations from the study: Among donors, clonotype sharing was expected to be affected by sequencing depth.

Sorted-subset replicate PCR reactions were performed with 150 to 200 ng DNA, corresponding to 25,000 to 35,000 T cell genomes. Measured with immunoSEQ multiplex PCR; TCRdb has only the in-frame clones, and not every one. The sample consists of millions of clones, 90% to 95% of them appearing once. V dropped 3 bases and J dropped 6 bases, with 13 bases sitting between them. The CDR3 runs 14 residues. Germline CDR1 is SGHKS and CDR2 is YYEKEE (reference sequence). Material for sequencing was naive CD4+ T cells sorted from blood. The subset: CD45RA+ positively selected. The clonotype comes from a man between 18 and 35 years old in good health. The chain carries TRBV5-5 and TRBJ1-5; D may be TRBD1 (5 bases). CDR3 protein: CASSWTAQGQPQHF. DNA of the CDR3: TGTGCCAGCAGCTGGACCGCGCAGGGTCAGCCCCAGCATTTT.